This is a list of T cell receptor beta chains from one sample in a study of CXCR3-negative and CXCR3-positive naive CD8 T cells. TCRdb reanalyzed the 5' RACE reads and collapses them to one entry per CDR3 protein, without DNA. The sample data list 150,000 or so distinct CDR3 sequences. The material sequenced was naive CXCR3+ CD8+ T cells from blood. The source is a human donor in good health. Some clones in this sample may be carry-over from other donors' samples. Both conserved end residues are part of each CDR3.

V gene	J gene	CDR3 protein
TRBV19	TRBJ2-4	CASSIAQYGNIQYF
TRBV7-2	TRBJ1-2	CASSLGRVSDGYTF
TRBV29-1	TRBJ2-3	CSARTSSDTQYF
TRBV12-3/TRBV12-4	TRBJ1-5	CASSLGTAYSNQPQHF
TRBV29-1	TRBJ1-1	CSVEAENTEAFF
TRBV5-1	TRBJ2-7	CASSPFGELPDEQYF
TRBV7-9	TRBJ2-1	CASSLAGSPGDEQFF
TRBV20-1	TRBJ2-7	CSASTPLAGGSYEQYF
TRBV2	TRBJ2-7	CASSEAPSGAGYEQYF
TRBV19	TRBJ2-7	CASSRGAYEQYF
TRBV28	TRBJ2-2	CASSPLERLAGRTNTGELFF
TRBV2	TRBJ1-1	CASSDWVNTEAFF
TRBV6-1	TRBJ1-4	CASSSSPGEYEKLFF
TRBV7-8	TRBJ2-1	CASSLTQRGVGNEQFF
TRBV3-1	TRBJ2-5	CASSRKPPSGALQETQYF
TRBV11-2	TRBJ2-7	CASSYHRDRVYEQYF
TRBV21-1	TRBJ1-1	CASSKGCQGMNTEAFF
TRBV29-1	TRBJ2-4	CSVALQGRDIQYF
TRBV29-1	TRBJ1-1	CSVKDREGTEAFF
TRBV20-1	TRBJ2-1	CSAPPVLAGNNEQFF
TRBV12-3/TRBV12-4	TRBJ2-3	CASSRLATDTQYF
TRBV28	TRBJ2-1	CASTRDGSSDEQFF
TRBV9	TRBJ2-1	CASSEGGSSYNEQFF
TRBV10-2	TRBJ1-5	CASSERQDNQPQHF
TRBV19	TRBJ2-7	CASSPGTPGTYEQYF
TRBV28	TRBJ1-2	CASSSHRAFSGYTF
TRBV27	TRBJ2-7	CASSPTGRTYEQYF
TRBV7-6	TRBJ2-2	CASSLITTGWNTGELFF
TRBV19	TRBJ1-1	CASMRGDTEAFF
TRBV29-1	TRBJ2-1	CSIFGTSGYNEQFF
TRBV21-1	TRBJ2-7	CASLRGLAREYEQYF
TRBV28	TRBJ2-7	CASNPTANSYEQYF
TRBV5-1	TRBJ1-1	CASSLVRWGTEAFF
TRBV7-2	TRBJ2-1	CASSFPYNEQFF
TRBV20-1	TRBJ1-6	CSARRILIREDYNSPLHF
TRBV7-8	TRBJ2-5	CASSLVPAGQQETQYF
TRBV2	TRBJ2-5	CASTQAGGQETQYF
TRBV13	TRBJ2-3	CASSLPGGVGTDTQYF
TRBV18	TRBJ2-7	CASSPGGNHEQYF
TRBV15	TRBJ1-3	CATSSRSSGNTIYF
TRBV7-6	TRBJ1-1	CASISTQGANTEAFF
TRBV4-1	TRBJ1-1	CASSQKTGYQMGAFF
TRBV18	TRBJ2-7	CASSPAHNHYEQYF
TRBV2	TRBJ1-2	CASSQRDRGTYGYTF
TRBV21-1	TRBJ2-5	CASSKFRTSPETQYF
TRBV14	TRBJ2-6	CASSQEPSGANVLTF
TRBV28	TRBJ2-2	CASSFSTRGPNTGELFF
TRBV7-9	TRBJ2-7	CASSPGGMTPIPSYEQYF
TRBV12-3/TRBV12-4	TRBJ2-5	CASGGTSGEETQYF
TRBV19	TRBJ1-5	CASSISGQINQPQHF
TRBV13	TRBJ2-3	CASTFLRAGSSTDTQYF
TRBV12-3/TRBV12-4	TRBJ2-1	CASSLVPHNEQFF
TRBV28	TRBJ2-7	CASSLDAGWPREQYF
TRBV27	TRBJ2-7	CASSLAQAYEQYF
TRBV3-1	TRBJ2-5	CASSREERGGQETQYF
TRBV5-1	TRBJ1-2	CASSLAHRENYGYTF
TRBV28	TRBJ2-2	CASSPSIGPNTGELFF
TRBV4-1	TRBJ2-7	CASSQDRTGTDSYEQYF
TRBV7-8	TRBJ1-2	CASSLDPYWGYGYTF